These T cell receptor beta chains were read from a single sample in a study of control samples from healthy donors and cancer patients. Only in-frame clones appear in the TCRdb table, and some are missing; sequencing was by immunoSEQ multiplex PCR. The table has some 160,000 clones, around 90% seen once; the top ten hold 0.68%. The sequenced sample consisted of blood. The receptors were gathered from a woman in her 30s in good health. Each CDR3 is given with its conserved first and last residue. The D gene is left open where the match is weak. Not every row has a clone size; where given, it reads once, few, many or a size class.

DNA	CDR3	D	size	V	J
TGTGCCAGCAGCGTAGACGGGAGATTCACAGATACGCAGTATTTT	CASSVDGRFTDTQYF	NA	NA	TRBV9	TRBJ2-3
TGCGCCAGCAGCCTAGGACAGGGCGTCGTCTCTGGAAACACCATATATTTT	CASSLGQGVVSGNTIYF	TRBD1	NA	TRBV5-1	TRBJ1-3
TGTGCCAGCGGGCGGGGTGGCCCCGGAAACACCATATATTTT	CASGRGGPGNTIYF	NA	NA	TRBV27	TRBJ1-3
TGTGCCACCAGTGATTCGAACCCCGGTGAGCAGTTCTTC	CATSDSNPGEQFF	NA	NA	TRBV24-1	TRBJ2-1
TGTGCCAGCAGCCGCGGACTAGCGGGAGGACCTCAAGAGACCCAGTACTTC	CASSRGLAGGPQETQYF	TRBD2	NA	TRBV7-9	TRBJ2-5
TGTGCCACCCTGAGCTCTGGAAACACCATATATTTT	CATLSSGNTIYF	NA	NA	TRBV7-9	TRBJ1-3
TGTGCCAGCAGCTTAGACCTCTGGAGTACCGCTAACTATGGCTACACCTTC	CASSLDLWSTANYGYTF	NA	few	TRBV7-9	TRBJ1-2
TGTGCCAGCAGTGAAATGGTAGCGGGAACCGGGGAGCTGTTTTTT	CASSEMVAGTGELFF	TRBD2	NA	TRBV2	TRBJ2-2
TGCGCCAGCAGCTCTCCGACAGGGGGCGTGGAGACCCAGTACTTC	CASSSPTGGVETQYF	TRBD1	NA	TRBV5-1	TRBJ2-5
TGTGCCAGCAGTTCCACGGGACAGGGGACCTACGAGCAGTACTTC	CASSSTGQGTYEQYF	TRBD1	NA	TRBV6-2/TRBV6-3	TRBJ2-7
TGTGCCAGTAGTATAGGTGCGGGGCTAGGGCCTGAAGCTTTCTTT	CASSIGAGLGPEAFF	NA	NA	TRBV19	TRBJ1-1
TGTGCCAGCTCACCGAACAGGGAGACGCAGTATTTT	CASSPNRETQYF	NA	NA	TRBV18	TRBJ2-3
TGTGCCAGCAGTGAGAGGCAGGCCAATCAGCCCCAGCATTTT	CASSERQANQPQHF	NA	NA	TRBV2	TRBJ1-5
TGTGCCAGCAGTACACTAGCGATACTGGTTAATGAGCAGTTCTTC	CASSTLAILVNEQFF	TRBD2	NA	TRBV6-2/TRBV6-3	TRBJ2-1
TGTGCCAGCACATGGACAGGGAAAGAGACCCAGTACTTC	CASTWTGKETQYF	TRBD1	NA	TRBV28	TRBJ2-5
TGTGCCAGCAGTTCTAGTAGGCAGTTTAATCAGCCCCAGCATTTT	CASSSSRQFNQPQHF	NA	once	TRBV6-6	TRBJ1-5
TGCGCCAGCAGCCAAGACCCAGGTGTACTGTTTTTT	CASSQDPGVLFF	NA	NA	TRBV4-1	TRBJ1-4
TGTGCCAGCAGTCGGACTAGCGGGATAGGTAGCGAGCAGTACTTC	CASSRTSGIGSEQYF	TRBD2	NA	TRBV9	TRBJ2-7
TGTGCCAGCAGCGTAGGGGGGGCCACTGAAGCTTTCTTT	CASSVGGATEAFF	NA	NA	TRBV9	TRBJ1-1
TGTGCCAGCAGACAAGGACAGGGATTGCAGCCCCAGCATTTT	CASRQGQGLQPQHF	TRBD1	few	TRBV6-8	TRBJ1-5
TGCGCCAGCAGCCAAGATGATCACGGCACTACCTACGAGCAGTACTTC	CASSQDDHGTTYEQYF	NA	NA	TRBV4-1	TRBJ2-7
TGTGCCAGCAGCCCCCCCGGGAGGTGGTACATTCAGTACTTC	CASSPPGRWYIQYF	TRBD2	NA	TRBV9	TRBJ2-4
TGTGCCAGTCATGGGAGGAGGGGCACTGAAGCTTTCTTT	CASHGRRGTEAFF	NA	NA	TRBV6-5	TRBJ1-1
TGTGCCAGCAGCTTAGGAGGTCTAGCGGGAGAGACCCAGTACTTC	CASSLGGLAGETQYF	TRBD2	NA	TRBV7-9	TRBJ2-5
TGTGCCAGCAGTCGGGGGAGCAATCAGCCCCAGCATTTT	CASSRGSNQPQHF	NA	NA	TRBV27	TRBJ1-5
TGCGCCAGCAGCCCAAGGGACAGTGAGACCTACGAGCAGTACTTC	CASSPRDSETYEQYF	TRBD1	NA	TRBV5-1	TRBJ2-7
TGTGCCAGCAGTGAAAGGCTAGCGGGAGGTACAGATACGCAGTATTTT	CASSERLAGGTDTQYF	TRBD2	NA	TRBV2	TRBJ2-3
TGCAGTGCTAGTTCCGGGACAGTCATGGCTGAAGCTTTCTTT	CSASSGTVMAEAFF	TRBD1	NA	TRBV20-1	TRBJ1-1
TGTGCCAGCAGTTCCGACAGGGAATCTTTCTACGAGCAGTACTTC	CASSSDRESFYEQYF	TRBD1	NA	TRBV28	TRBJ2-7
TGTGCCAGCAGTGCTGAGGCAAATGAGCAGTTCTTC	CASSAEANEQFF	NA	NA	TRBV5-6	TRBJ2-1
TGTGCCAGCAGTTACGGGACAGCGGACAATTCACCCCTCCACTTT	CASSYGTADNSPLHF	TRBD1	NA	TRBV6-6	TRBJ1-6
TGTGCCAGCAGTCTGGACAGTGCGAACACTGAAGCTTTCTTT	CASSLDSANTEAFF	NA	once	TRBV6-4	TRBJ1-1
TGTGCCAGCAGCTTAGGGGGCACCGTCGGTAGGGGATACGAGCAGTACTTC	CASSLGGTVGRGYEQYF	NA	once	TRBV7-9	TRBJ2-7
TGTGCCAGCAGTCCCGTATGGGGGGGGGATTCACCCCTCCACTTT	CASSPVWGGDSPLHF	NA	NA	TRBV28	TRBJ1-6
TGTGCCACCAGCTTAGGGGGATTGAACACTGAAGCTTTCTTT	CATSLGGLNTEAFF	NA	NA	TRBV15	TRBJ1-1
TGTGCCTGGAGTCTGACAGGGGGCGCGAGCTACGAGCAGTACTTC	CAWSLTGGASYEQYF	TRBD1	NA	TRBV30	TRBJ2-7
TGTGCCTGGAGCGGGACTAGCGGGAGTTACGAGCAGTACTTC	CAWSGTSGSYEQYF	TRBD2	NA	TRBV30	TRBJ2-7
TGTGCCAGCAGCCAGGACTATGGGGTCTACAATGAGCAGTTCTTC	CASSQDYGVYNEQFF	NA	NA	TRBV5-4	TRBJ2-1
TGCGCCAGCAGCCAAGTGGACTCAAGCTCCTACGAGCAGTACTTC	CASSQVDSSSYEQYF	NA	NA	TRBV4-3	TRBJ2-7
TGCGCCAGCAGCTTGAGGGGCGGTGCTGGGGCCAACGTCCTGACTTTC	CASSLRGGAGANVLTF	NA	NA	TRBV5-1	TRBJ2-6
TGCGCCAGCAGTGCGGGGTTAAACATTCAGTACTTC	CASSAGLNIQYF	NA	NA	TRBV5-1	TRBJ2-4
TGTGCCACCAGCCCCCGGGGACAAGAAACTGAAGCTTTCTTT	CATSPRGQETEAFF	NA	NA	TRBV24-1	TRBJ1-1
TGTGCCAGCACCCCGGGAGGGGACAATGAGCAGTTCTTC	CASTPGGDNEQFF	TRBD2	NA	TRBV6-5	TRBJ2-1
TGTGCCAGCAGCTTAGACCCAGGGTATGGCTACACCTTC	CASSLDPGYGYTF	NA	NA	TRBV11-2	TRBJ1-2
TGTGCCTGGAGTGCCGGGACAAGCAATCAGCCCCAGCATTTT	CAWSAGTSNQPQHF	NA	NA	TRBV30	TRBJ1-5
TGTGCCAGCAGTTGGACTCTAGCGGGAGGCCGAGATACGCAGTATTTT	CASSWTLAGGRDTQYF	TRBD2	NA	TRBV28	TRBJ2-3
TGTGCCAGCTCATCCTTCGGCAGCGCGAACACCGGGGAGCTGTTTTTT	CASSSFGSANTGELFF	NA	NA	TRBV18	TRBJ2-2
TGTGCCAGCAGCTTAGGTCCAGAGTTGCCCGGGGAGCTGTTTTTT	CASSLGPELPGELFF	NA	NA	TRBV11-2	TRBJ2-2